This T cell receptor (beta chain) was documented in a study of beta chain features in type 1 diabetes. Study-level background: Age, gender and cell yields were similar between patients and healthy donors. In all, about 110 million sorted cells from all samples were analyzed.

Study conclusions and caveats: cDNA sequencing could over-represent cells with high TCR expression. With patients and controls alike, PCR might favor shorter templates to an equal degree.

This clone came up a few times. Its antigen is not known. The entirety of the isolated RNA underwent reverse transcription, so expressed TCRB transcripts were sequenced. Clones were sequenced by immunoSEQ multiplex PCR, and TCRdb holds only the in-frame ones, with some missing. Of a few hundred thousand clones detected, less than 15% appear once; the ten largest clones hold about 0.019%. V lost 0 bases, J lost 4 bases, and 11 bases stayed unmatched. The CDR3 runs to 18 residues. Per the germline V gene, CDR1 is SGDLS and CDR2 is YYNGEE. The sequencing input was naive CD4+ T cells from blood. This sequence was found in a woman aged 18-29 years in good health. This chain joins TRBV9 and TRBJ2-3; TRBD2 matches at 10 bases. The CDR3 region has the DNA TGTGCCAGCAGCGTAGTGTCTAGCGGGAGTGTGTTCCCAGATACGCAGTATTTT. Translation gives CASSVVSSGSVFPDTQYF.